A selection of T cell receptor beta chains follows, all from one sample in a study of blood T cell repertoires in COVID-19. Using immunoSEQ multiplex PCR, the repertoire was profiled, and TCRdb retains in-frame clones only, with some absent. The sample includes roughly 40,000 clones, approximately 90% of them seen just once. Sequenced material: peripheral blood. The receptors stem from a human donor in a cohort sampled during active COVID-19. Each CDR3 is given with its conserved first and last residue. The D gene is left open where the match is weak. The size of a clone is reported for some rows only, either as once, few or many, or as a class for expanded clones.

- TRBJ2-2 TRBD2 TRBV19 CASRDYKANTGELFF TGTGCCAGCCGGGACTACAAAGCGAACACCGGGGAGCTGTTTTTT
- TRBJ2-3 - TRBV2 CASSWEHTDTQYF TGTGCCAGCAGCTGGGAGCACACAGATACGCAGTATTTT
- TRBJ1-2 - TRBV28 CASSQNQGNGVYGYTF TGTGCCAGCAGTCAAAATCAGGGGAACGGGGTCTATGGCTACACCTTC
- TRBJ1-2 - TRBV3-1/TRBV3-2 CASSPRGGYYGYTF TGTGCCAGCAGCCCTCGAGGCGGATACTATGGCTACACCTTC
once TRBJ1-6 - TRBV14 CASSRETGNSPLHF TGTGCCAGCAGCCGAGAAACGGGGAATTCACCCCTCCACTTT
- TRBJ2-5 - TRBV20-1 CSASGGVQETQYF TGCAGTGCTAGTGGGGGAGTCCAAGAGACCCAGTACTTC
- TRBJ2-7 TRBD1 TRBV10-3 CAITNIQGVDEQYF TGTGCCATCACCAACATACAGGGGGTTGACGAGCAGTACTTC
- TRBJ2-1 TRBD2 TRBV3-1/TRBV3-2 CASSQGGLAFNEQFF TGTGCCAGCAGCCAAGGAGGACTAGCGTTCAATGAGCAGTTCTTC
- TRBJ1-1 - TRBV5-6 CASSLYQAGNTEAFF TGTGCCAGCAGCTTGTACCAGGCCGGGAACACTGAAGCTTTCTTT
- TRBJ1-4 TRBD1 TRBV11-2 CASSPGTGSTNEKLFF TGTGCCAGCAGCCCAGGGACAGGTTCGACTAATGAAAAACTGTTTTTT